The present entry profiles one TCR beta chain with its context. The antigen this receptor binds is unknown. Per-base qualities were not stored, and no clone one base away is much larger. This entry is derived from a study of T cell responses to AZD1222 COVID-19 vaccine (TCRdb year 2021). Context from the whole study: A total of 233 trial participants underwent TCR sequencing, of whom about 210 received two doses of AZD1222 and some 25 received two doses of the MenACWY control vaccine. Trial participants were enrolled by age into 18-55, 56-69 and 70-plus year subgroups, with roughly 160, 29 and 62 TCR-sequenced participants respectively.

General findings and caveats noted by the study authors: Conclusions about previously exposed vaccinees are limited because only 5 or 6 AZD1222 recipients were SARS-CoV-2 seropositive at baseline. Participants were mostly white British and included more females than males, and it was suggested by the authors that clonal diversity may have been underestimated. In the small 56-69-year group, the increase in depth fell short of significance, most likely because of low power. Reportedly, almost half of the unique spike-specific TCRs recognized epitopes lying outside the regions that are mutated in the B.1.351 and B.1.1.7 variants. The vaccine-associated CD4 TCRs covered the entire spike protein, and the dominant responses fell in regions 160-218 and 743-854. Because no day 14 peak-response samples were available, the repertoires could be characterized only after the peak T cell response. After two AZD1222 doses, both the breadth and the depth of spike-specific TCRs were significantly higher than at day 0 and than in MenACWY recipients.

The germline V gene specifies SNHLY as CDR1 and FYNNEI as CDR2. The trim is 6 bases for V and 2 bases for J, with a gap of 14 bases between the germline ends. Including the terminal cysteine and phenylalanine, the CDR3 comprises 15 residues. Of the read, only the CDR3 DNA is kept; its 45 bases are in frame from base 1. The time point label of this sample denotes: about 28 days (+/-7) after the second vaccine dose. AZD1222 recipients whose second dose came at about 4 weeks and those whose second dose came at about 12 weeks were combined into one group, since spike-specific TCR depth and breadth did not differ between the two schedules. Vaccinee samples came from UK trials COV001 and COV002, including a single-blind randomized controlled phase 2/3 trial of AZD1222 (ChAdOx1 nCoV-19) in healthy adults. For TCRbeta chain sequencing, PBMC samples were collected from trial participants at day 0 and at day 28 after the second dose.

The CDR3 regions of human TCRbeta chains were analyzed by immunosequencing. The authors processed their data as follows. Repertoire TCRs were checked for matches against a reference library of SARS-CoV-2-specific TCRs that had been generated using the MIRA antigen-specificity platform. Breadth meant the fraction of unique TCRs that were SARS-CoV-2-associated, whereas depth meant the fraction of total T cells that were SARS-CoV-2-associated. Using the MIRA data, each spike-specific TCR was mapped to the spike region that the TCR reacts to and placed in a CD4 or CD8 class. Log10-transformed breadth and depth values were compared by one-way ANOVA with Sidak's multiple comparisons tests. The clones in this table, taken by TCRdb from immuneACCESS, are in-frame only. Not every clone is retained; where verified, under half of the shortfall comes from an unresolved V gene, and the cause of the rest is unknown. D and trimming come from the DNA, and the V and J calls and clone size come from that table. The sample data list 150,000 to 200,000 clones, and around 90% of these were observed just once. Approximately 1.9% of the sample rests with the top ten.

The origin of this receptor is an adult who received the AZD1222 COVID-19 vaccine. This sample comprised peripheral blood, obtained 28 days after the second AZD1222 dose. The rearrangement combines TRBV2 with TRBJ1-5, with TRBD1 as a weak D call on 6 bases. The CDR3 reads as follows: CASRGQGFRNQPQHF. DNA sequence: TGTGCCAGCAGAGGGCAGGGGTTTCGCAATCAGCCCCAGCATTTT. Outside the CDR3, residues come from the reference TRBV2 and TRBJ1-5 proteins, so the full variable domain is: EPEVTQTPSHQVTQMGQEVILRCVPISNHLYFYWYRQILGQKVEFLVSFYNNEISEKSEIFDDQFSVERPDGSNFTLKIRSTKLEDSAMYFCASRGQGFRNQPQHFGDGTRLSIL.